Listed here is a single T cell receptor (beta chain). Its antigen remains undetermined. No per-base quality is available; no much larger clone lies one base away. The sample is drawn from a study of T cell responses to AZD1222 COVID-19 vaccine (dated by TCRdb to about 2021). For the wider study: TCR sequencing covered 233 trial participants: 200 to 220 given two doses of AZD1222 and approximately 25 given two doses of MenACWY control vaccine. Trial participants were enrolled by age into subgroups of 18-55, 56-69 and 70-plus years, and about 150, 27 and 61 TCR-sequenced participants, respectively, were included in these subgroups. Study-wide findings and limitations: Because no day 14 peak-response samples were available, the repertoires could be characterized only after the peak T cell response. Conclusions about previously exposed vaccinees are limited because only a handful of AZD1222 recipients were SARS-CoV-2 seropositive at baseline. Spike-specific TCR breadth and depth rose significantly after two AZD1222 doses compared with day 0 and with MenACWY recipients. In the small 56-69-year group, the increase in depth fell short of significance, most likely because of low power. Reportedly, almost half of the unique spike-specific TCRs recognized epitopes lying outside the regions that are mutated in the B.1.351 and B.1.1.7 variants. Most participants were white British and females outnumbered males, and the authors suggested that clonal diversity may have been underestimated. Vaccine-associated CD4 TCRs spanned the whole spike protein, with dominant responses in regions 160-218 and 743-854.

The time point label of this sample denotes: baseline before first vaccination. The treatment or condition label of this sample denotes: meningococcal conjugate vaccine given as trial control. The vaccinee samples were drawn from two UK trials, COV001 and COV002, one of which was a single-blind randomized controlled phase 2/3 trial testing AZD1222 (ChAdOx1 nCoV-19) in healthy adults. Trial participant PBMC samples were collected at day 0 and day 28 after the second dose for TCRbeta chain sequencing. V has 6 bases trimmed and J has 6 bases trimmed; junction bases matching no gene number 5. Taken from cysteine to phenylalanine, the CDR3 has 15 residues. The CDR3 DNA has 45 bases and is translated from base 1. In the germline V gene, CDR1 corresponds to MGHRA and CDR2 to YSYEKL. The CDR3 regions of human TCRbeta chains were subjected to immunosequencing. The source study handled its data this way. Repertoire TCRs were checked for matches against a reference library of SARS-CoV-2-specific TCRs that had been generated using the MIRA antigen-specificity platform. Breadth was defined as the fraction of unique TCRs that were SARS-CoV-2-associated, and depth was defined as the fraction of total T cells that were SARS-CoV-2-associated. Using the MIRA data, each spike-specific TCR was assigned both to the spike region to which the TCR was reactive and to a CD4 or CD8 class. Log10-transformed breadth and depth values were compared by one-way ANOVA with Sidak's multiple comparisons tests. TCRdb mirrors the immuneACCESS table, restricted to in-frame sequences. Some clones are absent from its copies; in checked studies, under half trace to an unresolved V gene, and the reason for the others is unknown. The DNA was the basis for D and trimming; V, J and clone size are from that table. This sample holds under 150,000 clones; roughly 88% were observed only once. 3% to 4% of the sample goes to the ten largest clones.

The specimen was peripheral blood, collected on day 0 of MenACWY control vaccination. The V gene is TRBV4-1 and the J gene is TRBJ2-1, and 13 junction bases match TRBD2. This clonotype was sampled from an adult in good health. Here is the DNA: TGCGCCAGCAGTCAGACTAGCGGGGGGCTCAATGAGCAGTTCTTC. Translated, this gives CASSQTSGGLNEQFF.